The 19 T cell receptor beta chains presented below share a single source sample, sequenced in a study of T cells after posttransplantation cyclophosphamide. Sequencing used immunoSEQ multiplex PCR; TCRdb keeps in-frame clones, though not all of them. The table shows approximately 6,900 clones, with 95% to 98% occurring only once. Sequencing was carried out using naive CD8+ T cells sorted from PBMCs. The receptors were sampled from a woman aged 30 to 39 in good health and a related stem cell transplant donor.

This clone was counted a single time. This sequence joins TRBV29-1 and TRBJ2-1, with a tentative D call TRBD1 (5 bases). Germline lookup yields CDR1 SQVTM and CDR2 ANQGSEA. The CDR3 is 16 amino acids. V lost 0 bases to trimming and J lost 2 bases, with 14 bases between them. The CDR3 loop is CSVEEDTVTPYNEQFF. The CDR3 DNA reads TGCAGCGTTGAAGAGGACACAGTTACCCCCTACAATGAGCAGTTCTTC.

The chain employs TRBV5-8 and TRBJ2-7, with 9 nucleotides matching TRBD2. This CDR3 contains 16 residues. Looked up from germline, CDR1 is SGHTS and CDR2 is YDEGEE. Trimming cost V 3 bases and J 0 bases; bases outside gene matches: 7. CDR3: CASSWAGGLNSYEQYF. The CDR3 DNA is TGTGCCAGCAGCTGGGCGGGGGGGCTCAACTCCTACGAGCAGTACTTC.

The V and J genes are TRBV4-2 and TRBJ2-1; 10 nucleotides line up with TRBD2. CDR3 length: 16 amino acids. Germline V gene data show CDR1 as LGHNA and CDR2 as YNFKEQ. Trimming at V came to 4 bases and at J to 3 bases, leaving 6 bases not matched to a gene. The CDR3 DNA is TGTGCCAGCAGCCCGTTAGCGGGGGGCCTCTACAATGAGCAGTTCTTC. Protein product: CASSPLAGGLYNEQFF.

The rearrangement uses TRBV2 and TRBJ1-1, with D possibly TRBD1 on 5 matching bases. The germline V gene encodes CDR1 SNHLY and CDR2 FYNNEI. Deletions cut 3 bases from V and 3 bases from J, with 11 bases between. This CDR3 spans 14 amino acids. CDR3 region: CASSESGGDTEAFF. CDR3 sequence (DNA): TGTGCCAGCAGTGAGTCAGGAGGGGACACTGAAGCTTTCTTT.

The chain is built from TRBV9 and TRBJ2-3; TRBD2 matches 10 bases. Trimming took 4 bases from V and 3 from J; bases not matched to a gene: 8. The germline V gene encodes CDR1 SGDLS and CDR2 YYNGEE. The CDR3 runs 16 residues. CDR3 bases: TGTGCCAGCAGCCCAGAAAGCGGGGGGGCTACAGATACGCAGTATTTT. As protein: CASSPESGGATDTQYF.

The chain couples TRBV11-2 to TRBJ1-1; D is undetermined. CDR3 length: 13 amino acids. The germline V gene has CDR1 SGHAT and CDR2 FQNNGV. Deletions cut 7 bases from V and 0 bases from J, with 9 bases between. Written as DNA, the CDR3 is TGTGCCAGCACCACGACATTGAACACTGAAGCTTTCTTT. The encoded protein is CASTTTLNTEAFF.

The gene calls are TRBV5-6 and TRBJ2-2, with TRBD1 matching over 7 bases. The junction had 13 bases not matched to a gene; V was cut back by 4 bases and J by 7 bases. CDR1 and CDR2 (germline): SGHDT, YYEEEE. The CDR3 has 16 residues. CDR3 DNA: TGTGCCAGCAGCGCCCGTGGCAGGGGGATTCTCGGGGAGCTGTTTTTT. As protein: CASSARGRGILGELFF.

This clone appeared once. The chain carries TRBV19 and TRBJ2-3; unclear D gene. CDR3 length: 15 amino acids. V lost 3 bases and J lost 2, with 12 bases in between. The germline V gene has CDR1 LNHDA and CDR2 SQIVND (reference sequence). The CDR3 loop reads CASSMTSRPTDTQYF. The CDR3 DNA follows: TGTGCCAGTAGTATGACGAGCAGGCCCACAGATACGCAGTATTTT.

This chain joins TRBV7-9 and TRBJ2-3, with 8 bases identical to TRBD2. V was pared by 5 bases and J by 0 bases, with 7 bases of the junction left unmatched. CDR3 size: 16 residues. Germline CDR1 is SEHNR and CDR2 is FQNEAQ (reference sequence). CDR3 bases: TGTGCCAGCAGCCCCATTAGCGGGGTTAGCACAGATACGCAGTATTTT. This gives the protein CASSPISGVSTDTQYF.

This clone is a singleton in its sample. The gene calls are TRBV15 and TRBJ2-7; D perhaps matches TRBD1 (6 bases). CDR1 is LNHNV, CDR2 YYDKDF, per germline (reference sequence). Trimming pared 4 bases from V and 2 bases from J, leaving 12 bases between. The CDR3 runs 14 residues. CDR3 loop: CATSKQGSPYEQYF. The CDR3 bases are TGTGCCACCAGCAAACAGGGCTCCCCCTACGAGCAGTACTTC.

The chain is built from TRBV29-1 and TRBJ2-7; no clear D gene. The CDR3 extends over 12 amino acids. The ends were cut back, 4 bases at V and 0 bases at J, with 7 bases in the middle. CDR1 is SQVTM, CDR2 ANQGSEA, per germline. Here the CDR3 DNA reads TGCAGCGTTGTGCAGGACTCCTACGAGCAGTACTTC. This codes for CSVVQDSYEQYF.

This chain uses TRBV13 with TRBJ1-1; D not certain. Germline CDR1 PRHDT, CDR2 FYEKMQ (reference sequence). The ends were cut back, 0 bases at V and 0 bases at J, with 5 bases in the middle. The CDR3 has 14 residues. For the CDR3, the DNA is TGTGCCAGCAGCTTAGGAGCCCTGAACACTGAAGCTTTCTTT. Protein sequence: CASSLGALNTEAFF.

The chain links TRBV19 to TRBJ1-1; D is uncertain. V lost 6 bases, J lost 3 bases, and 11 bases lay in between. This CDR3 has 13 amino acids. The germline V gene has CDR1 LNHDA and CDR2 SQIVND (reference sequence). The CDR3 is CASREGGYTEAFF. The CDR3 coding sequence is TGTGCCAGTAGGGAGGGTGGTTACACTGAAGCTTTCTTT.

This chain joins TRBV13 and TRBJ2-5, with a tentative D call TRBD1 (5 bases). The CDR3 contains 12 residues. CDR1 and CDR2 (germline): PRHDT, FYEKMQ (reference sequence). V lost 3 bases and J lost 14, with 16 bases in between. The CDR3 DNA reads TGTGCCAGCAGCTTTGGGGCCTACGAGCAATACTTC. Encoded protein: CASSFGAYEQYF.

The genes are TRBV7-2 and TRBJ1-3; perhaps TRBD1 as D (5 bases). The germline V gene has CDR1 SGHTA and CDR2 FQGNSA. The CDR3 runs to 16 residues. V lost 6 bases and J 0 bases, leaving 15 bases between the germline ends. CDR3 residues: CASSLGLPSSGNTIYF. DNA for the CDR3: TGTGCCAGCAGTTTGGGGCTTCCCTCCTCTGGAAACACCATATATTTT.

CDR3 region: CATSRDGRNEQFF. The CDR3 DNA follows: TGTGCCACCAGCAGAGATGGGAGGAATGAGCAGTTCTTC. The chain carries TRBV15 and TRBJ2-1; D might be TRBD2 (6 bases). The CDR3 length is 13 residues. The germline gives CDR1 LNHNV, CDR2 YYDKDF (reference sequence). The germline V and J ends were trimmed by 0 bases and 7 bases, with 7 bases remaining between them. The variable domain in full, completed from reference TRBV15 and TRBJ2-1, reads DAMVIQNPRYQVTQFGKPVTLSCSQTLNHNVMYWYQQKSSQAPKLLFHYYDKDFNNEADTPDNFQSRRPNTSFCFLDIRSPGLGDTAMYLCATSRDGRNEQFFGPGTRLTVL.

This clone occurred once. The chain recombines TRBV4-3 with TRBJ2-5; D possibly corresponds to TRBD1 (6 bases). This CDR3 comprises 15 residues. Germline CDR1 reads LGHNA; CDR2 reads YSLEER. The germline V and J ends were trimmed by 0 bases and 1 base, with 9 bases remaining between them. CDR3 in DNA: TGCGCCAGCAGCCAAGATACAGGGACCCAAGAGACCCAGTACTTC. Its translation is CASSQDTGTQETQYF.

The gene calls are TRBV25-1 and TRBJ2-1; 13 bases map to TRBD2. Germline assignment: CDR1 MGHDK and CDR2 SYGVNS. With 5 bases clipped from V and 7 bases from J, the junction kept 5 bases outside the gene matches. The CDR3 spans 15 residues. The CDR3 loop is CASSILAGGPNEQFF. Here the CDR3 DNA reads TGTGCCAGCAGTATACTAGCGGGGGGGCCTAATGAGCAGTTCTTC.

The J gene is TRBJ1-2, the V gene TRBV28; 7 positions match TRBD1. The CDR3 runs 14 residues. In germline, CDR1 is MDHEN, CDR2 SYDVKM. Losses at the gene ends were 8 bases for V and 4 bases for J; bases not matched to a gene: 10. The CDR3 bases are TGTGCCAGCCTCCAGACAGGGTTGGTCTATGGCTACACCTTC. Its translation: CASLQTGLVYGYTF.